This paragraph covers one TCR beta chain sequence. TCRdb ran MiXCR on the RT-PCR reads and lists one entry per CDR3 protein. This sample has around 700,000 distinct CDR3 sequences, with 13% to 15% found just once. The CDR3 has 13 residues. V gave up 10 bases and J gave up 3 bases; unmatched junction bases: 8. The germline gives CDR1 MNHNS, CDR2 SASEGT. This rearrangement joins TRBV6-1 to TRBJ2-7; 8 nucleotides align to TRBD2. This clonotype was sampled from a female donor in good health, serving as a healthy control. The sequenced sample was memory CD4+ T cells from blood. The CDR3 coding sequence is TGTGCCACTTTCACTAGCGGCAGCTACGAGCAGTACTTC. Amino acid sequence: CATFTSGSYEQYF.